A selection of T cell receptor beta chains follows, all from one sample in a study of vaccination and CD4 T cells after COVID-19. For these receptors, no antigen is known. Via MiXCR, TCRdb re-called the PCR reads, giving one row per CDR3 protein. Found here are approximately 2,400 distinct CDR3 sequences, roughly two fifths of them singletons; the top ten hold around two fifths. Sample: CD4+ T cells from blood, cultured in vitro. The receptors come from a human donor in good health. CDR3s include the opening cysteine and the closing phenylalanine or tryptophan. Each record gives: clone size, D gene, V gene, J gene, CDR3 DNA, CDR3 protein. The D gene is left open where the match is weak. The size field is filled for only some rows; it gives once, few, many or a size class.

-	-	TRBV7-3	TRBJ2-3	TGTGCCAGCAGCTTCAGTCCCGGAGATACGCAGTATTTT	CASSFSPGDTQYF
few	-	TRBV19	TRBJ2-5	TGTGCCAGTAGTACCCTCCAGGGTGTCGGTGAGACCCAGTACTTC	CASSTLQGVGETQYF
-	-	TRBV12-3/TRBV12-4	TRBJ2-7	TGTGCCAGCAGTTTAGAACCGAAGGCCTACGAGCAGTACTTC	CASSLEPKAYEQYF
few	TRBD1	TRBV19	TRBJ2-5	TGTGCCAGTAGCCCGACAGGGGGCCAAGAGACCCAGTACTTC	CASSPTGGQETQYF
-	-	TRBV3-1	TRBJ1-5	TGTGCCAGCAGCCCGGACGGGGCTCAGCCCCAACATTTT	CASSPDGAQPQHF
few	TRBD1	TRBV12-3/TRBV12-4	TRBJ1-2	TGTGCCAGCAGCTCCTGGCGAGGGGGCGGTGGTGGCTACACCTTC	CASSSWRGGGGGYTF
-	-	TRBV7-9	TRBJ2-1	TGTGCCAGCAGCTTAGGCCCTCGGGCCAGGGAGTTCTTC	CASSLGPRAREFF
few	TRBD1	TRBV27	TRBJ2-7	TGTGCCAGCAGTTGGGGACAGGGGTTAGACGAGCAGTACTTC	CASSWGQGLDEQYF
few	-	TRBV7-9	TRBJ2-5	TGTGCCAGCAGCTTCCCCGGGCTACAGTACTTC	CASSFPGLQYF
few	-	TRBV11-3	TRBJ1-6	TGTGCCAGCAGCTTAGATCGCAATTCACCCCTCCACTTT	CASSLDRNSPLHF
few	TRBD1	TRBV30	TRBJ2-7	TGTGCCTGTAGCCCCGGGACAGGGGGGTCCGAGCAGTACTTC	CACSPGTGGSEQYF
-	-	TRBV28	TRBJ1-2	TGTGCCAGCAGTTTAAGGGATGGCTACACCTTC	CASSLRDGYTF
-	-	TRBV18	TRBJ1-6	TGTGCCAGCTCACCAACGGCAGATAATTCACCCCTCCACTTT	CASSPTADNSPLHF
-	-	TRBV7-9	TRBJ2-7	TGTGCCAGCAGCTATCAGACCCCAGACGAGCAGTACTTC	CASSYQTPDEQYF
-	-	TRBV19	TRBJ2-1	TGTGCCAGTAGTCCGACCTGGGGCAATGAGCAGTTCTTC	CASSPTWGNEQFF
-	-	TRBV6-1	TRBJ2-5	TGTGCCAGCAGACCTACTCTAGCCCCAGAGACCCAGTACTTC	CASRPTLAPETQYF
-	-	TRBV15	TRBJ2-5	TGTGCCACCACCAGGGGTTACCAAGAGACCCAGTACTTC	CATTRGYQETQYF
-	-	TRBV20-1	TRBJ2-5	TGCAGTGCTAGAGATCTTTGGGGGACGGAGACCCAGTACTTC	CSARDLWGTETQYF
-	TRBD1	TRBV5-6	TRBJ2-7	TGTGCCAGCAGCATCGGGACAGGGCGCTACGAGCAGTACTTC	CASSIGTGRYEQYF
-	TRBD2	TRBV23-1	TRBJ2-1	TGCGCCAGCAGTCCAGCGGGAGACTACAATGAGCAGTTCTTC	CASSPAGDYNEQFF
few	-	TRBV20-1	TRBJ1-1	TGCAGTGCTAGGAGGCAGGGGCCGAACACTGAAGCTTTCTTT	CSARRQGPNTEAFF
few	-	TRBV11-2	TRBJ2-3	TGTGCCAGCAGCTTAACCTCAGATACGCAGTATTTT	CASSLTSDTQYF
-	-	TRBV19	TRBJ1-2	TGTGCCAGTAGTATAAGCGGTGGAGGGAATGGCTACACCTTC	CASSISGGGNGYTF
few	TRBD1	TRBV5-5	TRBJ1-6	TGTGCCAGCAGCTTGGCCTGGGGGACAGATAATTCACCCCTCCACTTT	CASSLAWGTDNSPLHF
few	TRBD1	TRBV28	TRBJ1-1	TGTGCCAGCAGTTTAGGCCCGGGACAGGGGGCCTTGAACACTGAAGCTTTCTTT	CASSLGPGQGALNTEAFF
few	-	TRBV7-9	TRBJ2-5	TGTGCCAGCAGCTTAAGGGCTAGCTTAGGGACCCAGTACTTC	CASSLRASLGTQYF
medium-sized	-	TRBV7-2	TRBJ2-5	TGTGCCAGCAGCTCGCGACTGGGCCTGGGTTGGACCCAGTACTTC	CASSSRLGLGWTQYF
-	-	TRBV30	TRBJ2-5	TGTGCCTGGAGTCTATCCTTTGGCCCCCAGTACTTC	CAWSLSFGPQYF
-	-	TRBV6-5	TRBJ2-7	TGTGCCAGCAGTTATTTAACAGGAGGTCCCGAGCAGTACTTC	CASSYLTGGPEQYF
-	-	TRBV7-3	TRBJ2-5	TGTGCCAGCAGCTTAGAGGGATCGGAGACCCAGTACTTC	CASSLEGSETQYF
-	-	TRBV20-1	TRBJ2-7	TGCAGTGCTATGGTCGGGAGATCCTACGAGCAGTACTTC	CSAMVGRSYEQYF
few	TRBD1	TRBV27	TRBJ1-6	TGTGCCAGCACCCGGGGGAGGGGGCTGCATTCACCCCTCCACTTT	CASTRGRGLHSPLHF
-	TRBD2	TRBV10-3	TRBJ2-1	TGTGCCACCTGGACTAGCGGCTCCTACAATGAGCAGTTCTTC	CATWTSGSYNEQFF
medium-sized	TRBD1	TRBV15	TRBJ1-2	TGTGCCACCAGCGGGGTCCAGGGGGCGCAGCTTGGTGGCTACACCTTC	CATSGVQGAQLGGYTF
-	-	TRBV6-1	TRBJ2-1	TGTGCCAGCAGTGAAATGCAGCGGGAGCAGTTCTTC	CASSEMQREQFF
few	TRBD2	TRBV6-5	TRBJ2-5	TGTGCCAGCAGTTCGGCGCTAGCGGGGATGCAAGAGACTCAGTACTTC	CASSSALAGMQETQYF
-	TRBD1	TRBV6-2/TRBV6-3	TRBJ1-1	TGTGCCAGCAGACAGGGGCCGAACACTGAAGCTTTCTTT	CASRQGPNTEAFF
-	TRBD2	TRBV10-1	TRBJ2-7	TGCGCCAGCAGTGGGACGACTAGCGGCTACGAGCAGTACTTC	CASSGTTSGYEQYF
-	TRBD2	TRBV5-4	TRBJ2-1	TGTGCCAGCAGCCAGCCTAGCGGGAATACCTACAATGAGCAGTTCTTC	CASSQPSGNTYNEQFF
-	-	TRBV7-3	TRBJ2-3	TGTGCCAGCAGCGCTCTCGGGGGCGATACGCAGTATTTT	CASSALGGDTQYF
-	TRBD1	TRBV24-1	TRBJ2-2	TGTGCCACCAGTGATTGGACAGGGGGCACCGGGGAGCTGTTTTTT	CATSDWTGGTGELFF
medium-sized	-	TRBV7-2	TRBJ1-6	TGTGCCAGCAGCTCGCCTTTTAGGGGGAGATCACCCCTCCACTTT	CASSSPFRGRSPLHF
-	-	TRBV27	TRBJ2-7	TGTGCCAGCAGTCTAGATGCGGGGTACAGTCTCGAGCAGTACTTC	CASSLDAGYSLEQYF
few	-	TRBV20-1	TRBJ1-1	TGCAGTGCTAGAGGGGCAGGGCTGAACACTGAAGCTTTCTTT	CSARGAGLNTEAFF
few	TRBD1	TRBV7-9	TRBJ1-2	TGTGCCAGCAGCGCCCCGACAGGGTTTGATGGCTACACCTTC	CASSAPTGFDGYTF
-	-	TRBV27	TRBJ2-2	TGTGCCAGCCGGCCCTCCTGGGCGAACACCGGGGAGCTGTTTTTT	CASRPSWANTGELFF